This T cell receptor (beta chain) was retrieved from a study of early T cells in non-severe SARS-CoV-2 infection. Study as a whole: Sequencing used unsorted whole-blood bulk RNA, so chains lack pairing.

Separate cDNA molecules each had unique molecular identifiers attached to them. MiXCR was run by TCRdb on the 5' RACE reads, yielding one entry per CDR3 protein. Altogether about 52,000 distinct CDR3 sequences are present, 6.2% being singletons, with the ten largest covering over 3.5%. The study, taken as a whole, reports: The matching step, a VDJdb search, favored anti-spike CD8 responses and missed private and CD4 specificities.

The V end lost 1 base, the J end lost 13 bases, and 16 bases lay between the germline ends. This CDR3 has 13 residues. This clonotype was recorded at least ten times. Its antigen is currently unknown. The source of this sequence is an adult who was a healthcare worker with PCR-confirmed SARS-CoV-2 infection or an uninfected control (not recorded which). What was sequenced was whole blood. The chain employs TRBV12-3 or TRBV12-4 and TRBJ1-2, with unresolved D. CDR3 loop: CASSLVPGSMVTF. CDR3 in DNA: TGTGCCAGCAGTTTAGTTCCAGGATCTATGGTCACCTTC.